What follows are 16 T cell receptor beta chains derived from one specimen sequenced in a study of cytomegalovirus exposure and HLA in healthy donors. Using immunoSEQ multiplex PCR, the repertoire was profiled, and TCRdb retains in-frame clones only, with some absent. This table holds under 250,000 clones, around nine tenths found once. Material for sequencing was PBMCs. All receptors come from a woman aged 18-29 years in good health and CMV-seronegative.

V gene TRBV18 combines with J gene TRBJ1-5; TRBD1 matches 7 bases. There are 13 residues in the CDR3. CDR1 and CDR2 (germline): KGHSH, LQKENI. J lost 5 bases, V lost 2 bases, and 0 bases had no gene match. CDR3 residues: CASSPGQDQPQHF. The CDR3, as DNA: TGTGCCAGCTCACCAGGACAGGATCAGCCCCAGCATTTT.

The chain has TRBV11-2 and TRBJ2-7, with a weak D call TRBD2 (6 bases). The V gene's germline CDR1 is SGHAT and CDR2 FQNNGV. Trimming removed 0 bases from V and 3 bases from J, with 15 bases in between. The CDR3 spans 16 residues. The CDR3 nucleotides read TGTGCCAGCAGCTTAGATCACGGTCAGGGAGGCTACGAGCAGTACTTC. Its translation: CASSLDHGQGGYEQYF.

The rearrangement joins TRBV27 to TRBJ2-7; D call uncertain. V was trimmed by 3 bases and J by 2 bases, leaving 8 bases between them. Germline V gives CDR1 MNHEY, CDR2 SMNVEV (reference sequence). The CDR3 consists of 13 residues. CDR3 coding DNA: TGTGCCAGCAGTTTGGGCACCCCCTACGAGCAGTACTTC. Its translation: CASSLGTPYEQYF.

The CDR3 region is CASSLLLAGVVDTQYF. As DNA, the CDR3 is TGTGCCAGCAGTTTACTTCTAGCGGGAGTGGTAGATACGCAGTATTTT. The chain joins TRBV28 to TRBJ2-3; 10 bases line up with TRBD2. Germline V gene lookup returns CDR1 MDHEN and CDR2 SYDVKM. This CDR3 has 16 residues. The ends lost 2 bases at V and 5 bases at J; junction bases unmatched: 7.

V gene TRBV4-1 combines with J gene TRBJ2-1; 8 nucleotides agree with TRBD1. This CDR3 comprises 16 residues. Germline CDR1 reads MGHRA; CDR2 reads YSYEKL. V was pared by 0 bases and J by 8 bases, with 9 bases of the junction left unmatched. The CDR3 loop is CASSQEGQGARYEQFF. CDR3 sequence (DNA): TGCGCCAGCAGCCAAGAGGGGCAGGGGGCTAGATATGAGCAGTTCTTC.

V and J are TRBV4-1 and TRBJ1-2; D is possibly TRBD1 (5 bases). CDR1 is MGHRA and CDR2 is YSYEKL in the germline V gene. The CDR3 has 15 residues. V dropped 1 base and J dropped 3 bases, with 12 bases sitting between them. Written as DNA, the CDR3 is TGCGCCAGCAGCCAAGCATTTCGGGGGGACTATGGCTACACCTTC. It specifies CASSQAFRGDYGYTF.

The chain has TRBV9 and TRBJ2-7; TRBD1 matches 7 bases. Germline trimming cut 4 bases from V and 6 bases from J; bases unmatched to any gene: 7. Germline-derived CDR1 and CDR2 are SGDLS and YYNGEE. This CDR3 comprises 13 residues. The CDR3 loop reads CASSRRGGGEQYF. The CDR3 coding sequence is TGTGCCAGCAGCCGTCGAGGGGGCGGCGAGCAGTACTTC.

The chain has TRBV27 and TRBJ2-5, with unresolved D. The length of the CDR3 is 13 residues. V dropped 2 bases and J dropped 4 bases, with 8 bases sitting between them. Germline CDR1 reads MNHEY; CDR2 reads SMNVEV (reference sequence). CDR3 sequence (DNA): TGTGCCAGCAGTTTAATCAGTGGAGAGACCCAGTACTTC. Residues: CASSLISGETQYF.

In this sample, this clone turned up once. The chain recombines TRBV7-3 with TRBJ2-3; 8 bases line up with TRBD1. V was clipped by 5 bases and J by 1 base; unmatched bases: 17. The germline CDR1 and CDR2 sequences are SGHTA and FQGTGA. The CDR3 runs to 19 residues. CDR3 in DNA: TGTGCCAGCAGCGCTTTCCCCATGGGAGCAGGGGGCGGCACAGATACGCAGTATTTT. It yields the protein CASSAFPMGAGGGTDTQYF. Full variable domain (missing parts from reference TRBV7-3 and TRBJ2-3): GAGVSQTPSNKVTEKGKYVELRCDPISGHTALYWYRQSLGQGPEFLIYFQGTGAADDSGLPNDRFFAVRPEGSVSTLKIQRTERGDSAVYLCASSAFPMGAGGGTDTQYFGPGTRLTVL.

This clone was seen a single time. This chain links TRBV18 with TRBJ2-7, with D unresolved. V lost 2 bases, J lost 3 bases, and 14 bases lay in between. The CDR3 is 15 residues long. Germline CDR1 and CDR2: KGHSH and LQKENI. CDR3 in amino acids: CASSPVPPTGYEQYF. The CDR3 nucleotides read TGTGCCAGCTCACCAGTCCCCCCCACGGGCTACGAGCAGTACTTC.

This chain links TRBV7-9 with TRBJ2-7; TRBD2 aligns across 11 bases. Trimming removed 4 bases from V and 4 bases from J; junction bases left unmatched: 9. Germline V CDR1 and CDR2: SEHNR, FQNEAQ (reference sequence). The CDR3 is made up of 16 amino acids. The CDR3, as DNA: TGTGCCAGCAGCTCCCGACAGGGGACTAGCGGTTACGAGCAGTACTTC. Translated: CASSSRQGTSGYEQYF.

V gene TRBV28 combines with J gene TRBJ2-7; D perhaps matches TRBD1 (6 bases). Germline CDR1 and CDR2: MDHEN and SYDVKM. V was shortened by 6 bases and J by 3 bases, with 21 bases between the two germline ends. The CDR3 length is 16 residues. The CDR3 loop reads CASRFEGTQPVYEQYF. The CDR3 DNA is TGTGCCAGCAGATTCGAAGGGACACAGCCGGTCTACGAGCAGTACTTC.

CDR3 region: CSVSTGTGNGYQETQYF. For the CDR3, the DNA is TGCAGCGTTTCAACCGGGACAGGGAATGGGTACCAAGAGACCCAGTACTTC. V is TRBV29-1 and J is TRBJ2-5; 9 bases agree with TRBD1. CDR3 length: 17 amino acids. The germline V gene encodes CDR1 SQVTM and CDR2 ANQGSEA. Trimming took 5 bases from V and 0 from J; bases not matched to a gene: 13.

This rearrangement joins TRBV6-1 to TRBJ1-1; 8 positions match TRBD1. The germline V gene encodes CDR1 MNHNS and CDR2 SASEGT. V shed 2 bases and J 1 base; nucleotides not matched to a gene: 12. The CDR3 loop spans 18 amino acids. The DNA of the CDR3 is TGTGCCAGCAGTGAAAGTGTAGGCAGGGGGCGATGGAACACTGAAGCTTTCTTT. Encoded protein: CASSESVGRGRWNTEAFF.

V and J are TRBV11-2 and TRBJ1-1, with D perhaps matching TRBD1 (6 bases). The CDR3 is 14 residues long. CDR1 is SGHAT, CDR2 FQNNGV, per germline. V was clipped by 4 bases and J by 4 bases, with 13 bases between them. CDR3 loop: CASSSQQGFTEAFF. Here the CDR3 DNA reads TGTGCCAGCAGCTCTCAACAGGGTTTCACTGAAGCTTTCTTT.

This clone has just one count. V gene TRBV5-1 combines with J gene TRBJ1-2, with D perhaps TRBD1 (5 bases). Germline V gene data show CDR1 as SGHRS and CDR2 as YFSETQ. Trimming removed 0 bases at V and 4 bases at J, with 10 bases between. The CDR3 is 14 amino acids. CDR3 loop: CASSLDRGSYGYTF. The CDR3 coding sequence is TGCGCCAGCAGCTTGGATCGGGGGTCCTATGGCTACACCTTC.